A single sample gave rise to the 3 T cell receptor beta chains below, sequenced in a study of metastatic and nonmetastatic thyroid tumors. All patients reached thyroid surgery having received no treatment beforehand. TCRdb re-called clones via MiXCR from the PCR reads. Altogether 30,000 to 35,000 clones are present, about a fifth being singletons, with the ten largest covering approximately 3%. The source material was tumor tissue. The source of these receptors is a male donor with papillary thyroid cancer or a benign thyroid nodule (not recorded which). Some clones in this sample may be carry-over from other donors' samples.

This clone was observed many times. This sequence joins TRBV7-9 and TRBJ2-1; 8 bases line up with TRBD2. The junction had 4 bases not matched to a gene; V was cut back by 3 bases and J by 6 bases. The CDR3 contains 14 residues. The germline CDR1 and CDR2 sequences are SEHNR and FQNEAQ (reference sequence). The CDR3 sequence is CASSLSGTSNEQFF. CDR3 DNA: TGTGCCAGCAGCTTGTCCGGGACTAGCAATGAGCAGTTCTTC.

This clone has a count of ten or more. The J gene is TRBJ2-1, the V gene TRBV29-1; 13 nucleotides align to TRBD2. This CDR3 has 18 residues. V dropped 4 bases and J dropped 7; count of bases not matched to a gene: 16. CDR1 SQVTM and CDR2 ANQGSEA come from the germline V gene. The CDR3: CSVGTTSGRAIGVNEQFF. Here the CDR3 DNA reads TGCAGCGTTGGGACAACTAGCGGGAGGGCCATCGGTGTGAATGAGCAGTTCTTC.

This clone turned up a few times. The CDR3 sequence: CAWSDVGVETGELFF. CDR3 DNA sequence: TGTGCCTGGAGTGATGTGGGAGTCGAGACCGGGGAGCTGTTTTTT. The chain combines TRBV30 with TRBJ2-2; TRBD2 might be the D (5 bases). The CDR3 totals 15 residues. The V gene's germline CDR1 is GTSNPN and CDR2 SVGIG (reference sequence). Deletions cut 1 base from V and 5 bases from J, with 14 bases between.